This TCR beta chain was retrieved from a study of response to subunit inactivated influenza vaccine. Regarding the study as a whole: T cells newly recruited by each seasonal influenza vaccination are few, the authors suggested.

This clonotype occurred many times. Its specificity is unknown. TCRdb used MiXCR to reprocess the RT-PCR reads, holding one entry per CDR3 protein. This table holds some 480,000 distinct CDR3 sequences, roughly 9.8% found once. There are 14 residues in the CDR3. Germline-derived CDR1 and CDR2 are DFQATT and SNEGSKA (reference sequence). V gave up 3 bases and J gave up 4 bases; unmatched junction bases: 5. This specimen was PBMCs from blood, taken about 40 days after vaccination. The origin of this receptor is a man in his fifties who received an inactivated influenza vaccine. The chain recombines TRBV20-1 with TRBJ2-7, with 11 positions matching TRBD2. The CDR3 coding sequence is TGCAGTGCTAGGCGGCTAGCGGGAGGTTACGAGCAGTACTTC. This encodes CSARRLAGGYEQYF.